This T cell receptor (beta chain) was sequenced in a study of T cell repertoires in cytomegalovirus infection. MiXCR, run by TCRdb on the reads, gives a single entry per CDR3 protein. The table lists 250,000 to 300,000 distinct CDR3 sequences, about 20% of them singletons. This clonotype has a count of ten or more. Its antigen remains unknown. The germline gives CDR1 SGHTA, CDR2 FQGNSA. There are 15 residues in the CDR3. With 1 base removed from V and 9 bases from J, the gap between germline ends came to 16 bases. This TCR came from a human donor in good health (CMV status not recorded). Some clones in this sample may be carry-over from other donors' samples. The sample consisted of cultured PBMCs, taken from culture after CMV antigen stimulation. The gene calls are TRBV7-2 and TRBJ2-1, with D maybe TRBD2 (5 bases). The CDR3 DNA follows: TGTGCCAGCAGCTTAGGCCTAGCTAGAGACACTGAGCAGTTCTTC. Amino acids: CASSLGLARDTEQFF.